The 10 T cell receptor beta chains below all came from one sample that was sequenced in a study of blood T cell repertoires in COVID-19. Measured with immunoSEQ multiplex PCR; TCRdb has only the in-frame clones, and not every one. The sample consists of approximately 75,000 clones, around 78% of them appearing once. Sequencing input: peripheral blood. The source of these receptors is a woman older than 75 with acute or convalescent COVID-19.

The chain combines TRBV3-1 (or the pseudogene TRBV3-2) with TRBJ1-1; D may be TRBD1 (6 bases). The CDR3 is 13 amino acids. Germline CDR1 is LGHDT and CDR2 is YNNKEL (reference sequence). V lost 1 base and J 8 bases, leaving 11 bases between the germline ends. The CDR3 spells CASSQARGMEAFF. CDR3 nucleotides: TGTGCCAGCAGCCAAGCCAGGGGTATGGAAGCTTTCTTT.

CDR3 DNA sequence: TGTGCCAGTAGTATGTCTAGTTCGAACACTGAAGCTTTCTTT. This gives the protein CASSMSSSNTEAFF. The rearrangement joins TRBV19 to TRBJ1-1; D is undetermined. The V end lost 3 bases, the J end lost 1 base, and 9 bases lay between the germline ends. Germline V CDR1 and CDR2: LNHDA, SQIVND (reference sequence). The CDR3 spans 14 residues.

This chain connects TRBV29-1 to TRBJ1-4, with TRBD1 identical over 10 bases. V was pared by 2 bases and J by 10 bases, with 4 bases of the junction left unmatched. The CDR3 is made up of 13 amino acids. Germline lookup yields CDR1 SQVTM and CDR2 ANQGSEA. The CDR3 protein is CSVERTGGGKLFF. CDR3 DNA: TGCAGCGTTGAAAGGACAGGGGGTGGAAAACTGTTTTTT. Drawing the rest from reference TRBV29-1 and TRBJ1-4, the complete variable domain is SAVISQKPSRDICQRGTSLTIQCQVDSQVTMMFWYRQQPGQSLTLIATANQGSEATYESGFVIDKFPISRPNLTFSTLTVSNMSPEDSSIYLCSVERTGGGKLFFGSGTQLSVL.

The J gene is TRBJ1-5, the V gene TRBV6-6, with 9 bases that match TRBD1. Germline V gene sequence: CDR1 MNHNY, CDR2 SVGAGI (reference sequence). J was trimmed by 6 bases and V by 5 bases; bases with no gene match: 5. The CDR3 loop spans 14 amino acids. The CDR3 protein is CASSTRQGGQPQHF. DNA for the CDR3: TGTGCCAGCAGTACTAGACAGGGGGGTCAGCCCCAGCATTTT.

The V and J genes are TRBV10-3 and TRBJ2-3; a possible D gene is TRBD1 (5 bases). This CDR3 has 14 residues. Trimming took off 7 bases at V and 2 bases at J, with 13 bases between the two ends. Germline V CDR1 and CDR2: ENHRY, SYGVKD. The CDR3 DNA reads as TGTGCCATCAATTCGGCAGGGCACACAGATACGCAGTATTTT. It codes for CAINSAGHTDTQYF.

This clone has only a few counts. The V gene is TRBV24-1, the J gene TRBJ2-1; TRBD1 matches 7 bases. The CDR3 sequence is 15 residues long. Germline V gene lookup returns CDR1 KGHDR and CDR2 SFDVKD. Germline trimming cut 5 bases from V and 4 bases from J; bases unmatched to any gene: 7. The CDR3: CATSARTGRYNEQFF. Here the CDR3 DNA reads TGTGCCACCAGTGCCCGGACAGGCAGATACAATGAGCAGTTCTTC.

The rearrangement joins TRBV2 to TRBJ2-1; 9 bases align to TRBD2. CDR1 is SNHLY, CDR2 FYNNEI, per germline. There are 14 residues in the CDR3. With V trimmed by 6 bases and J by 4 bases, 4 bases remained unmatched. DNA for the CDR3: TGTGCCAGCAGGTCTAGCGGGGTTTACAATGAGCAGTTCTTC. It codes for CASRSSGVYNEQFF.

The chain links TRBV7-6 to TRBJ1-1, with 8 bases identical to TRBD1. The CDR3 is made up of 14 amino acids. Trimming at V came to 3 bases and at J to 1 base, leaving 1 base not matched to a gene. Per germline, CDR1 SGHVS and CDR2 FNYEAQ. The CDR3 DNA follows: TGTGCCAGCAGCTTGGGGACAGGGAACACTGAAGCTTTCTTT. Translated: CASSLGTGNTEAFF.

The CDR3 is CASSFEGAYVNSPLHF. The CDR3 nucleotides are TGTGCCAGCAGTTTCGAGGGAGCCTATGTGAATTCACCCCTCCACTTT. This chain links TRBV27 with TRBJ1-6; no definite D call. The CDR3 is 16 residues long. CDR1 and CDR2 from the germline V gene are MNHEY and SMNVEV (reference sequence). V dropped 3 bases and J dropped 7 bases, with 16 bases sitting between them.

The chain joins TRBV5-6 to TRBJ1-3, with TRBD1 matching over 7 bases. The CDR3 is made up of 15 amino acids. The V and J ends lost 1 base and 3 bases, in that order; junction bases with no gene match: 4. Germline CDR1 SGHDT, CDR2 YYEEEE. The CDR3 DNA follows: TGTGCCAGCAGCTTGACAGGGGTGTATGGAAACACCATATATTTT. The encoded protein is CASSLTGVYGNTIYF.